This paragraph reports one T cell receptor (beta chain). The antigen this receptor binds is unknown. Base-call qualities are not available, and no considerably larger clone is one nucleotide away. TCRbeta CDR3 regions were amplified from genomic DNA using the immunoSEQ Assay, a bias-controlled multiplex PCR. As for the original processing: The number of nucleated cells in each sample was estimated by amplification of reference gene primers within the assay. To quantify the absolute abundance of each unique TCRbeta CDR3 rearrangement, sequence reads were collapsed and filtered. For each sample, productive Simpson clonality was calculated as the square root of Simpson's diversity index across productive rearrangements. TCRdb re-hosts the immuneACCESS table, in-frame sequences only. Its copies lack some clones; in the studies checked, an unresolved V gene accounts for under half of them, and the cause for the rest is not known. That table gives V, J and clone size, and the DNA gave D and trimming. This sample has just under 30,000 clones in its table, and 80% to 90% of those were observed once. Of the sample, roughly 15% falls within the top ten clones.

Whole blood was collected in K2EDTA tubes by collaborating institutions according to the institutions' own protocols. Collaborator samples were shipped for TCRbeta analysis as frozen whole blood, isolated PBMCs, or DNA extracted from either sample type. CDR1 and CDR2 are read off the germline V gene as KGHDR and SFDVKD. The CDR3 numbers 14 residues from cysteine through phenylalanine. The read is trimmed to its CDR3 DNA, 42 bases read in frame from base 1. Trimming leaves V shorter by 5 bases and J shorter by 6 bases, with the junction holding 2 bases beyond the gene matches. The sample is drawn from a study of blood T cell repertoires in COVID-19 (dated by TCRdb to 2019 to 2021). Context from the whole study: Samples covering the acute and convalescent phases of COVID-19 were provided by collaborators in the United States, Italy and Spain. The prospective study material was composed of cDNA or gDNA derived from T cells, B-cell-depleted T cells, or PBMCs. The dataset comprised deeply sampled blood TCRbeta repertoires from subjects exposed to, actively infected with, or recovered from COVID-19. A freely available public database, intended as a resource for researchers studying the immune response to SARS-CoV-2, is where the repertoires were released. The samples were drawn from the first 160 participants of the ongoing ImmuneRACE study and from about 1,200 subjects provided by 6 global collaborators. Sample metadata almost always included a de-identified subject ID, COVID-19 status, age in years and sex. Where available, HLA class I and class II types were taken from metadata supplied by the sample provider and were not determined by assay-based typing. What the work shows at the level of the full study, not this receptor alone: The amount of clinical and demographic metadata varied by source and participant and was provided uncurated.

Sequenced sample: peripheral blood. This TCR derives from a man aged 80 or over with acute or convalescent COVID-19. Recombination joined TRBV24-1 with TRBJ1-5, and 11 bases in between align with TRBD1. The CDR3 region has the sequence CATSGTGGGQPQHF. The sequenced DNA: TGTGCCACCAGTGGGACAGGGGGCGGTCAGCCCCAGCATTTT.